The clone carrying this T cell receptor (beta chain) has a count of ten or more. Its target is not known. Individual cDNA molecules each received unique molecular identifiers attached to them. TCRdb processed the 5' RACE reads anew with MiXCR; each CDR3 protein has one entry. Of tens of thousands of distinct CDR3 sequences detected, 5.5% to 6.5% appear once; the ten largest clones hold more than 4.5%. This sample was included in a study of early T cells in non-severe SARS-CoV-2 infection. Study in general: Investigators sequenced bulk RNA drawn from unsorted whole blood, and chains remained unpaired.

Study results and limitations: Lookups in VDJdb leaned toward anti-spike CD8 responses and missed private and CD4 specificities.

Germline V gene sequence: CDR1 DFQATT, CDR2 SNEGSKA (reference sequence). V was clipped by 4 bases and J by 4 bases, with 14 bases between them. The CDR3 covers 15 residues. The clonotype comes from an adult who was a healthcare worker with PCR-confirmed SARS-CoV-2 infection or an uninfected control (not recorded which). The rearrangement links TRBV20-1 to TRBJ1-6, with D perhaps TRBD1 (5 bases). The sample comprised whole blood. As DNA, the CDR3 is TGCAGTGCTACCTCCGAAGACAGTTATAATTCACCCCTCCACTTT. It translates to CSATSEDSYNSPLHF.